What follows are 20 T cell receptor beta chains derived from one specimen sequenced in a study of T cell repertoires in cytomegalovirus infection. TCRdb re-analysed the reads in MiXCR, keeping a single row per CDR3 protein. Of some 100,000 distinct CDR3 sequences in the sample, less than 25% were seen once. Sample: CD8+ T cells from PBMCs. The receptors come from a human donor in good health (CMV status not recorded). Some clones in this sample may be carry-over from other donors' samples.

In its sample, this clonotype was seen many times. The rearrangement joins TRBV5-4 to TRBJ2-7, with D hard to call. With 2 bases removed from V and 5 bases from J, the gap between germline ends came to 5 bases. The germline V gene encodes CDR1 SGHNT and CDR2 YYREEE (reference sequence). This CDR3 is 11 amino acids long. CDR3 protein: CASSLMDEQYF. The CDR3 DNA is TGTGCCAGCAGCTTAATGGACGAGCAGTACTTC.

This chain links TRBV10-3 with TRBJ2-7; the match to TRBD1 covers 10 bases. Germline trimming cut 11 bases from V and 1 base from J; bases unmatched to any gene: 8. CDR1 and CDR2 (germline): ENHRY, SYGVKD. The CDR3 spans 14 residues. This CDR3 is CASGAGQGSYEQYF. Written as DNA, the CDR3 is TGTGCCTCAGGGGCGGGACAGGGGTCCTACGAGCAGTACTTC.

This clonotype has ten or more counts. The rearrangement uses TRBV11-2 and TRBJ2-5, with D possibly TRBD1 on 5 matching bases. CDR1 and CDR2 from the germline V gene are SGHAT and FQNNGV. There are 14 residues in the CDR3. V was trimmed by 5 bases and J by 0 bases, leaving 10 bases between them. The DNA of the CDR3 is TGTGCCAGCAGCCCCAGGGCGTACCAAGAGACCCAGTACTTC. Translating gives CASSPRAYQETQYF.

CDR3: CSARTGISPLHF. CDR3 nucleotide sequence: TGCAGTGCTAGGACAGGGATTTCACCCCTCCACTTT. The rearrangement joins TRBV20-1 to TRBJ1-6; 7 positions agree with TRBD1. This CDR3 has 12 residues. Germline V gene sequence: CDR1 DFQATT, CDR2 SNEGSKA (reference sequence). V was pared by 3 bases and J by 9 bases, with 2 bases of the junction left unmatched.

The rearrangement links TRBV7-4 to TRBJ2-1; 7 bases match TRBD2. This CDR3 is built from 16 residues. CDR1 SGHVT and CDR2 SQSDAQ come from the germline V gene. V was clipped by 3 bases and J by 0 bases; unmatched bases: 5. CDR3 in amino acids: CASSFAGGSSYNEQFF. The DNA of the CDR3 is TGTGCCAGCAGCTTTGCGGGCGGGAGCTCCTACAATGAGCAGTTCTTC.

To note about this clonotype: One end of the junction fails to match germline, which may point to a read error. This chain connects TRBV7-9 to TRBJ2-7; TRBD2 aligns across 10 bases. The CDR3 is made up of 15 amino acids. Per the germline V gene, CDR1 is SEHNR and CDR2 is FQNEAQ (reference sequence). The CDR3 is CARSYSSGGTYEQYF. As DNA, the CDR3 is TGTGCCAGAAGCTATTCTAGCGGGGGAACCTACGAGCAGTACTTC. The complete variable domain, with remaining parts taken from reference TRBV7-9 and TRBJ2-7, reads DTGVSQNPRHKITKRGQNVTFRCDPISEHNRLYWYRQTLGQGPEFLTYFQNEAQLEKSRLLSDRFSAERPKGSFSTLEIQRTEQGDSAMYLCARSYSSGGTYEQYFGPGTRLTVT.

The chain joins TRBV7-8 to TRBJ1-6; TRBD1 aligns across 7 bases. This CDR3 is 15 amino acids long. Unmatched junction bases numbered 10, after V lost 2 bases and J lost 12 bases. The germline V gene encodes CDR1 SGHVS and CDR2 FQNEAQ. The CDR3 loop is CASSLSRQGGEPLHF. The CDR3 DNA reads TGTGCCAGCAGCTTATCGCGACAGGGAGGTGAACCCCTCCACTTT.

This clonotype was seen more than once but under ten times. V gene TRBV7-6 combines with J gene TRBJ2-3; 16 bases are a match to TRBD2. Unmatched junction bases numbered 12, after V lost 8 bases and J lost 7 bases. Germline CDR1 reads SGHVS; CDR2 reads FNYEAQ. The CDR3 totals 17 residues. CDR3 amino acids: CASSGLAGGVSPYTQYF. CDR3 nucleotides: TGTGCCAGCTCGGGACTAGCGGGGGGGGTTTCCCCGTATACGCAGTATTTT.

This clonotype occurred a few times. The chain employs TRBV6-2 or TRBV6-3 and TRBJ1-1, with D uncertain. V gave up 8 bases and J gave up 4 bases, with 8 bases separating them. CDR3 length equals 11 residues. Germline V lookup: CDR1 MNHEY, CDR2 SVGEGT. The CDR3 DNA reads TGTGCCAGCGGGGAAACCACTGAAGCTTTCTTT. As protein: CASGETTEAFF.

The V and J genes are TRBV28 and TRBJ2-7; 10 bases match TRBD2. The CDR3 has 14 amino acids. V shed 6 bases and J 2 bases; nucleotides not matched to a gene: 4. Looked up from germline, CDR1 is MDHEN and CDR2 is SYDVKM. The chain's CDR3 is CASRLAGETYEQYF. The CDR3 coding sequence is TGTGCCAGCAGGCTAGCGGGGGAAACCTACGAGCAGTACTTC.

Turning to this clonotype: Since a much larger clone is just one base distant, this may be a read error. Here the CDR3 omits its conserved ending phenylalanine or tryptophan, so a read error is the likely source. The rearrangement joins TRBV7-8 to TRBJ2-7; D is undetermined. Germline CDR1 and CDR2: SGHVS and FQNEAQ. CDR3 length equals 14 residues. Trimming cost V 4 bases and J 3 bases, with 13 bases left between them. Here the CDR3 reads CASSSRDVVYEQYS. In DNA form, the CDR3 reads TGTGCCAGCAGCTCTAGAGATGTCGTCTACGAGCAGTACTCC.

The table lists this clonotype with many counts. The genes are TRBV7-9 and TRBJ2-7; D remains unclear. V lost 4 bases and J 2 bases, leaving 12 bases between the germline ends. The CDR3 consists of 14 residues. Germline V CDR1 and CDR2: SEHNR, FQNEAQ (reference sequence). CDR3 loop: CASSSDRSTYEQYF. Here the CDR3 DNA reads TGTGCCAGCAGCTCGGACCGCTCGACCTACGAGCAGTACTTC.

The CDR3 spells CASSWGLEHHYEQYF. The CDR3 bases are TGTGCCAGCAGTTGGGGTCTTGAACACCACTACGAGCAGTACTTC. This chain uses TRBV27 with TRBJ2-7; no clear D. Germline assignment: CDR1 MNHEY and CDR2 SMNVEV (reference sequence). This CDR3 is 15 amino acids long. V lost 4 bases and J 3 bases, leaving 16 bases between the germline ends.

This clonotype was detected a few times. The V gene is TRBV11-3, the J gene TRBJ1-1; D might be TRBD1 (6 bases). This CDR3 is 13 amino acids long. The germline gives CDR1 SGHNT, CDR2 YENEEA. V lost 6 bases and J 6 bases, leaving 14 bases between the germline ends. In nucleotides, the CDR3 is TGTGCCAGCAGGCGGCAGGGGTCGGCTGAAGCTTTCTTT. Residues: CASRRQGSAEAFF.

This sequence joins TRBV7-9 and TRBJ2-3; tentative D call: TRBD1 (6 bases). Trimming stripped 1 base from V and 6 bases from J, with 17 bases between. From germline, CDR1 is SEHNR and CDR2 FQNEAQ (reference sequence). The CDR3 extends over 16 amino acids. CDR3 region: CASSLGRTAFGDTQYF. CDR3 in DNA: TGTGCCAGCAGCTTAGGTCGGACAGCCTTCGGGGATACGCAGTATTTT. Filled out from reference TRBV7-9 and TRBJ2-3, the complete variable domain reads DTGVSQNPRHKITKRGQNVTFRCDPISEHNRLYWYRQTLGQGPEFLTYFQNEAQLEKSRLLSDRFSAERPKGSFSTLEIQRTEQGDSAMYLCASSLGRTAFGDTQYFGPGTRLTVL.

This clonotype has just a few counts. This chain links TRBV2 with TRBJ2-1; D tentatively reads TRBD1 or TRBD2 (5 bases each). Germline values: CDR1 SNHLY, CDR2 FYNNEI. The CDR3 length is 15 residues. Trimming stripped 5 bases from V and 4 bases from J, with 15 bases between. The CDR3 nucleotides read TGTGCCAGCAGTTTATCGGGACCCTATTACAATGAGCAGTTCTTC. Encoded protein: CASSLSGPYYNEQFF.

This clonotype was counted only a few times. This chain links TRBV6-5 with TRBJ1-1; D possibly corresponds to TRBD1 (5 bases). The germline V gene encodes CDR1 MNHEY and CDR2 SVGAGI. Between the trimmed V and J ends, which lost 2 bases and 7 bases, there was a span of 14 bases. CDR3 size: 14 residues. The CDR3 here is CASSYEPFGGEAFF. CDR3 sequence (DNA): TGTGCCAGCAGTTACGAACCCTTCGGGGGTGAAGCTTTCTTT.

This clonotype came up a few times. The chain employs TRBV3-1 and TRBJ1-1; perhaps TRBD1 as D (6 bases). Trimming cost V 0 bases and J 1 base, with 21 bases left between them. Germline V lookup: CDR1 LGHDT, CDR2 YNNKEL (reference sequence). The CDR3 loop spans 19 amino acids. CDR3 coding DNA: TGTGCCAGCAGCCAAGAGCTCCCAGGGTGGGGGGGCGAGAACACTGAAGCTTTCTTT. Encoded protein: CASSQELPGWGGENTEAFF.

The rearrangement uses TRBV19 and TRBJ1-1; D gene unclear. The V and J ends lost 4 bases and 1 base respectively, with 10 bases between them. Germline V lookup: CDR1 LNHDA, CDR2 SQIVND (reference sequence). This CDR3 region has 14 residues. In DNA, the CDR3 is TGTGCCAGTAGTACGGACGGGCAGAACACTGAAGCTTTCTTT. This sequence encodes CASSTDGQNTEAFF.

This clonotype was observed many times. The chain joins TRBV7-3 to TRBJ2-6, with D uncertain. Germline CDR1 is SGHTA and CDR2 is FQGTGA. This CDR3 has 16 residues. V gave up 2 bases and J gave up 0 bases, with 8 bases separating them. CDR3 residues: CASSLWVHSGANVLTF. The CDR3 region has the DNA TGTGCCAGCAGCTTATGGGTCCACTCTGGGGCCAACGTCCTGACTTTC.